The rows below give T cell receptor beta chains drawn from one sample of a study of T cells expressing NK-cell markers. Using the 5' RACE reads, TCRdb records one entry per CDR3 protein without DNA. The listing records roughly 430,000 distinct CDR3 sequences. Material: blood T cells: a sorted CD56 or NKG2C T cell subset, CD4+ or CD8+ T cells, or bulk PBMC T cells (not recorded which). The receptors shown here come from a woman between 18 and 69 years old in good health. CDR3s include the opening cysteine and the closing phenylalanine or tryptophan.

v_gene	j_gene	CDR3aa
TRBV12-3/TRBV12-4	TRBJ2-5	CASSSFWEGSGETQYF
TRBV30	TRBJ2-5	CAWGLLAPQETQYF
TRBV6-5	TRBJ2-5	CASSYSNRQEKETQYF
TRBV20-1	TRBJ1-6	CSASGSGSNSPLHF
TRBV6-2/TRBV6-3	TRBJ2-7	CASRTPPSGLSYEQYF
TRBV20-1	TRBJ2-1	CSALGRSVGNEQFF
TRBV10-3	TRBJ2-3	CAIGPGIGRESYTQYF
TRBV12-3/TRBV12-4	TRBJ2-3	CASSFSSGLTDTQYF
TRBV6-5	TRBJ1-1	CASSYHRADTEAFF
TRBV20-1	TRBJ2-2	CSARTGATGELFF
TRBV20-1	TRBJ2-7	CSARDQGQLYEQYF
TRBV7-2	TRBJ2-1	CASSPRYSNNEQFF
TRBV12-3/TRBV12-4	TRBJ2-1	CASNTKAGVYNEQFF
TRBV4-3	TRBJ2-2	CASSQAQTIPTGELFF
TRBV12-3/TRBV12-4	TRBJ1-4	CASSFLGGRSEKLFF
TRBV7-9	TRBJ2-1	CASSFSGLAVYNEQFF
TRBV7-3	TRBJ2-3	CASSPGPGRTDTQYF
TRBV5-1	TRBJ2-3	CASSRITGPDTQYF
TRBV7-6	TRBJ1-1	CASSFQGTEAFF
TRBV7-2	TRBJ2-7	CASSLGTGRRPLYEQYF
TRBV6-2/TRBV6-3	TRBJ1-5	CASSYSGIRQGTNNQPQHF
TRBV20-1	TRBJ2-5	CSAALAGGTQETQYF
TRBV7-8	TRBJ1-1	CASSRQISRGPNTEAFF
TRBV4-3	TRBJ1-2	CASSLTTVNYGYTF
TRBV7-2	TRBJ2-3	CASSLRRDRGTQYF
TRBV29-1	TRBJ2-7	CSVVGGELSYEQYF
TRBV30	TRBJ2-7	CAWRTGYEQYF
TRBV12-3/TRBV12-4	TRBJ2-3	CASSHGTDTQYF
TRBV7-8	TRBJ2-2	CASSLDDRGRTGELFF
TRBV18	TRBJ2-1	CASSPLEANEQFF
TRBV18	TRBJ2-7	CASSPPPSGSNYEQYF
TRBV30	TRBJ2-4	CAWNLGQGGRVGNIQYF
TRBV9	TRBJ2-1	CASSVGGKSRNEQFF
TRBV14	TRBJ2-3	CASSQQATTADTQYF
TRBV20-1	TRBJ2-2	CSARSGSYGELFF
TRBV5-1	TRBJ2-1	CASSVTSGRARNEQFF
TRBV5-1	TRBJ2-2	CASSIGLAGDTGELFF
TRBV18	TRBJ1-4	CASSPPINEKLFF
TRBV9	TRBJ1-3	CASSVGQGFTGNTIYF
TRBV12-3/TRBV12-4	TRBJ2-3	CASSWESVNTDTQYF
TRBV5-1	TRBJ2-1	CASSLDWYNEQFF
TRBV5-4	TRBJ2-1	CASSSIGTSGYEQFF
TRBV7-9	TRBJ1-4	CASRPAPTNEKLFF
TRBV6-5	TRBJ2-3	CASSSGLTDTQYF
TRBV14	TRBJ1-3	CASSQYGGSGNTIYF
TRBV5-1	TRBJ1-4	CASSLVVGEKLFF
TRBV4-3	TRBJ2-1	CASSQVRVNGLAGINEQFF
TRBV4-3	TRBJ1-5	CASSDWGHSNQPQHF
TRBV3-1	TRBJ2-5	CASSQEGGSLGETQYF
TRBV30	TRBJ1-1	CAWSAGNTEAFF
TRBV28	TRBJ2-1	CASSSRPTQYNEQFF